This entry concerns a single T cell receptor (beta chain). The germline V and J ends were trimmed by 2 bases and 8 bases, with 19 bases remaining between them. Germline CDR1 and CDR2: LNHDA and SQIVND (reference sequence). The CDR3 is made up of 16 amino acids. The data belong to a study of beta chain features in type 1 diabetes. As every portion of the isolated RNA was reverse transcribed, the sequencing read expressed TCRB transcripts. Some clones are missing from TCRdb's copy, which holds only in-frame ones; the method was immunoSEQ multiplex PCR. This sample has some 900,000 clones, with under 20% found just once.

The V gene is TRBV19, the J gene TRBJ2-1, with D maybe TRBD2 (5 bases). The specimen was naive CD4+ T cells from blood. This clonotype was sampled from a woman aged 18-29 years in good health. This CDR3 reads CASSIPSGYPPDEQFF. The CDR3 DNA reads TGTGCCAGTAGTATACCATCGGGATACCCTCCCGATGAGCAGTTCTTC.